This T cell receptor beta chain was identified in a study of blood T cell repertoires in COVID-19. Across the study: There were acute and convalescent COVID-19 samples, and they came from the United States, Italy and Spain. PBMCs, B-cell-depleted T cells, or T cells provided the cDNA or gDNA that made up the material.

In terms of age and location, participants ranged from about 18 to 89 years and lived in about two dozen US areas. Assignments of participants to cohorts depended upon their own reported clinical history. Germline assignment: CDR1 KGHSH and CDR2 LQKENI. V lost 3 bases, J lost 1 base, and 14 bases lay in between. The length of the CDR3 is 16 residues. Assay: immunoSEQ multiplex PCR; the TCRdb copy retains only in-frame clones and omits some. The table shows roughly 200,000 clones, with 90% occurring only once. The sequence came from a man younger than 40 who had recovered from COVID-19. Sequencing input: PBMCs or T cells enriched from blood (not recorded which). The rearrangement links TRBV18 to TRBJ2-3; perhaps TRBD1 as D (6 bases). The CDR3, as DNA: TGTGCCAGCTCACCCCTTTTGAGGACAGGCACAGATACGCAGTATTTT. It encodes CASSPLLRTGTDTQYF. The whole variable domain, remainder taken from reference TRBV18 and TRBJ2-3, is NAGVMQNPRHLVRRRGQEARLRCSPMKGHSHVYWYRQLPEEGLKFMVYLQKENIIDESGMPKERFSAEFPKEGPSILRIQQVVRGDSAAYFCASSPLLRTGTDTQYFGPGTRLTVL.